This TCR beta chain was observed in a study of T-cell memory formation after mild COVID-19. Overall study: TCR clusters were mostly donor specific. Points from the study as a whole: Contracting clones localized mainly to CM and EM when CD4+ and mainly to EMRA when CD8+. Detection of some responders pre-infection suggested pre-existing cross-reactive memory T cells participated.

V gave up 1 base and J gave up 1 base; unmatched junction bases: 2. The V gene's germline CDR1 is SGHTA and CDR2 FQGNSA. The CDR3 has 16 amino acids. This clonotype was detected a few times. The antigen is undetermined. Via MiXCR, TCRdb re-called the 5' RACE reads, giving one row per CDR3 protein. The sample carries around 530,000 distinct CDR3 sequences, 20% to 25% recorded once. Sequences were obtained from PBMCs or a T cell subset sorted from them (not recorded which). This TCR came from an adult woman who had mild COVID-19 (a few samples of this study predate the infection). Cell type and time point are not known. The V call is TRBV7-2, the J call TRBJ2-2, with 8 positions matching TRBD1. The DNA for the CDR3 is TGTGCCAGCAGCTTAGTAGGGACAGGGAACACCGGGGAGCTGTTTTTT. Its protein product is CASSLVGTGNTGELFF.